This note documents a single T cell receptor (beta chain) sequence. What it binds is unknown. The authors reverse transcribed all of the isolated RNA, so sequencing captured expressed TCRB transcripts. Assay: immunoSEQ multiplex PCR; the TCRdb copy retains only in-frame clones and omits some. This sample has around 110,000 clones, with 16% found just once. These data are taken from a study of beta chain features in type 1 diabetes. Overall study results and limits: PCR, the amplification step, might favor shorter templates, equally in patients and controls. Type 1 diabetes patients showed a moderate but significant shortening of TCRB CDR3s in all four CD4+ subsets. Whether TCRB rearrangement is influenced by HLA type went unresolved here.

The CDR3 totals 13 residues. With 10 bases removed from V and 8 bases from J, the gap between germline ends came to 18 bases. Per the germline V gene, CDR1 is MNHEY and CDR2 is SVGAGI. The sequenced sample was central memory CD4+ T cells from blood. This TCR was recovered from a man aged 30-40 years with type 1 diabetes. This chain joins TRBV6-5 and TRBJ2-1; perhaps D is TRBD1 or TRBD2 (6 bases each). CDR3 region: CATSGGQVYEQFF. The CDR3 coding sequence is TGTGCCACTAGTGGGGGGCAGGTTTATGAGCAGTTCTTC.